This T cell receptor (beta chain) was captured in a study of neoadjuvant anti-PD-1 for oral cavity cancer. Measured with immunoSEQ multiplex PCR; TCRdb has only the in-frame clones, and not every one. Of about 16,000 clones in the sample, about 64% were seen once. The germline gives CDR1 SGHVS, CDR2 FNYEAQ. The CDR3 is made up of 16 amino acids. V lost 0 bases to trimming and J lost 4 bases; unmatched junction nucleotides: 3. This specimen was PBMCs, taken before nivolumab (anti-PD-1) treatment. The source is a person aged 40 to 85 with oral cavity squamous cell carcinoma. V gene TRBV7-6 combines with J gene TRBJ2-1; TRBD2 matches 10 bases. CDR3 bases: TGTGCCAGCAGCTTAGCGCAAGCGGGAGGGTACAATGAGCAGTTCTTC. This gives the protein CASSLAQAGGYNEQFF.